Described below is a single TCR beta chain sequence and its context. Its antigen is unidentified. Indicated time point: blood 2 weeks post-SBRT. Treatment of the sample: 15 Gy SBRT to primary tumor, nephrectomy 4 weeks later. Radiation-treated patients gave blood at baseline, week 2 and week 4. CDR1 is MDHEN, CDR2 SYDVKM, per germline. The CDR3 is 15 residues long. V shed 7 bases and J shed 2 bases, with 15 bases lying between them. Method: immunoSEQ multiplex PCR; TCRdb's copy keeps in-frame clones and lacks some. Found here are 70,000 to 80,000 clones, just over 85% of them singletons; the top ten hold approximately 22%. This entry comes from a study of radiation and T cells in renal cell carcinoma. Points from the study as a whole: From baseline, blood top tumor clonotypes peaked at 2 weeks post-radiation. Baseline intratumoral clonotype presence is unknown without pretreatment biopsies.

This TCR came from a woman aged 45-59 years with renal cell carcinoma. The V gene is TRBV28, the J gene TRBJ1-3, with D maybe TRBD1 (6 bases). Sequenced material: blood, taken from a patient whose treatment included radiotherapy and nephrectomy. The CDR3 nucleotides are TGTGCCAGCACATACAGGGTTCTAGCTGGAAACACCATATATTTT. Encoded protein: CASTYRVLAGNTIYF.